This T cell receptor (beta chain) was found in a study of T cells in localized non-small cell lung cancer. Study-wide results and caveats: There was higher T cell clonality in uninvolved adjacent lung than in tumor, and it was highest there. Adjacent lung was found to contain a median approximately 62 of the top 100 tumor clones. Sequencing covered just one tumor region, so heterogeneity cannot be ruled out. There was an association of higher blood T cell density with longer overall survival.

Looked up from germline, CDR1 is MDHEN and CDR2 is SYDVKM. This CDR3 region has 13 residues. The V and J ends lost 7 bases and 5 bases respectively, with 14 bases between them. Measured with immunoSEQ multiplex PCR; TCRdb has only the in-frame clones, and not every one. In the table there are approximately 2,500 clones, about 33% of which are singletons. With respect to this clone: Its antigen is unknown.

The specimen comprised lung tumor tissue, sampled before any cancer treatment. The clonotype comes from a man aged 35-69 years with stage I lung adenocarcinoma. The V call is TRBV28, the J call TRBJ1-1; possibly TRBD1 for D (6 bases). CDR3 DNA sequence: TGTGCCAGCAACCTACTTCAGGGGACTGAAGCTTTCTTT. Amino acids: CASNLLQGTEAFF.